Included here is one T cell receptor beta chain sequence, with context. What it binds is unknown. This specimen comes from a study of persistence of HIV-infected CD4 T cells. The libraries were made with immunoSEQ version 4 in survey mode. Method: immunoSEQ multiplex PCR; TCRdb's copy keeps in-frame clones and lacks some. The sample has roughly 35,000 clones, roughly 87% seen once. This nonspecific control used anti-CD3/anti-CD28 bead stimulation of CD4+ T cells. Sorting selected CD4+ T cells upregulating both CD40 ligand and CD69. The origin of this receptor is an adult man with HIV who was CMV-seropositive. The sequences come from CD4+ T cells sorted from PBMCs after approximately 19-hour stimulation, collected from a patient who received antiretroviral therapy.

In DNA form, the CDR3 reads TGCAGCGTTCGTACCACAGGGGGCGCGGGAGAAAAACTGTTTTTT. Encoded protein: CSVRTTGGAGEKLFF. The chain uses TRBV29-1 and TRBJ1-4; 9 bases agree with TRBD1. The J segment lost 8 bases and the V segment lost 5 bases, leaving 12 bases of the junction unmatched. CDR1 is SQVTM and CDR2 is ANQGSEA in the germline V gene. The CDR3 length is 15 residues.